This TCR beta chain emerged from a study of cytomegalovirus exposure and HLA in healthy donors. Findings and caveats of the study: What was likely a sequencing artifact was a cluster of highly shared sequence variants.

Germline V gene sequence: CDR1 SGHTA, CDR2 FQGNSA. V was clipped by 1 base and J by 6 bases, with 16 bases between them. CDR3 length: 15 amino acids. Both 60 Vbeta primers and 13 Jbeta primers went into the PCR. Libraries were prepared by immunoSEQ multiplex PCR; TCRdb keeps only in-frame clonotypes and omits some of them. The table shows about 98,000 clones, with 70% to 80% occurring only once. Turning to this clone: Its antigen is as yet unknown.

Sequencing was done on a sample of PBMCs. The V and J genes are TRBV7-2 and TRBJ2-7; the D gene is possibly TRBD1 (5 bases). This clonotype was obtained from a male donor in good health and CMV-seropositive. The CDR3 loop is CASSLGGAGRFEQYF. CDR3 sequence (DNA): TGTGCCAGCAGCTTAGGTGGGGCAGGGCGGTTCGAGCAGTACTTC.